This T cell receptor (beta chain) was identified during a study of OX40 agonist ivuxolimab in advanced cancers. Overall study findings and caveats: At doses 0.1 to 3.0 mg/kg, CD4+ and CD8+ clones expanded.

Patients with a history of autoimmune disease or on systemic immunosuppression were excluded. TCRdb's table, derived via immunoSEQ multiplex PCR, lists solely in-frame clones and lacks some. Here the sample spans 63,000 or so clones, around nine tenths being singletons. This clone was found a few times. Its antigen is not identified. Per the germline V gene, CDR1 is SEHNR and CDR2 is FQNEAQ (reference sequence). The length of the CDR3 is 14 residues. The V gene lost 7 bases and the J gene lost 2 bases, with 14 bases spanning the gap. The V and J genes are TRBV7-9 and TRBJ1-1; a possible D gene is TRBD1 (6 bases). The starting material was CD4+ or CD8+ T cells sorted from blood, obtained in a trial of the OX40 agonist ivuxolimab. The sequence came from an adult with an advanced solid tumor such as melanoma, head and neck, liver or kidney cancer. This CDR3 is CASTSGAGNTEAFF. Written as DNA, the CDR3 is TGTGCCAGCACCTCAGGGGCCGGTAACACTGAAGCTTTCTTT.